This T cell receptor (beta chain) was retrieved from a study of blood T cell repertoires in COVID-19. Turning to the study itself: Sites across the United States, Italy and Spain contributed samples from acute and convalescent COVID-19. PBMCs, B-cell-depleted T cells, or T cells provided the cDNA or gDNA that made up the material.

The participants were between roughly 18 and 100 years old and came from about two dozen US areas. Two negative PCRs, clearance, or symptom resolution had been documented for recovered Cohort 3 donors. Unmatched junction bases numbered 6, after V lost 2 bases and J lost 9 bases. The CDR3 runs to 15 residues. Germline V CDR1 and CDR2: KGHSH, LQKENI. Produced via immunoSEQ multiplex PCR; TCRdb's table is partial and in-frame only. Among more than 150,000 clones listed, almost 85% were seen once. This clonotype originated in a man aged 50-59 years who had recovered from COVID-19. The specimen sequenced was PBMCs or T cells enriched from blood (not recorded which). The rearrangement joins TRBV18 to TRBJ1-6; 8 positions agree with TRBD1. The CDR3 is CASSPIDRGSSPLHF. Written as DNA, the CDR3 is TGTGCCAGCTCACCAATTGACAGGGGTAGTTCACCCCTCCACTTT. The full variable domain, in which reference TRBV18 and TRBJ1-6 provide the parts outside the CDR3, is NAGVMQNPRHLVRRRGQEARLRCSPMKGHSHVYWYRQLPEEGLKFMVYLQKENIIDESGMPKERFSAEFPKEGPSILRIQQVVRGDSAAYFCASSPIDRGSSPLHFGNGTRLTVT.